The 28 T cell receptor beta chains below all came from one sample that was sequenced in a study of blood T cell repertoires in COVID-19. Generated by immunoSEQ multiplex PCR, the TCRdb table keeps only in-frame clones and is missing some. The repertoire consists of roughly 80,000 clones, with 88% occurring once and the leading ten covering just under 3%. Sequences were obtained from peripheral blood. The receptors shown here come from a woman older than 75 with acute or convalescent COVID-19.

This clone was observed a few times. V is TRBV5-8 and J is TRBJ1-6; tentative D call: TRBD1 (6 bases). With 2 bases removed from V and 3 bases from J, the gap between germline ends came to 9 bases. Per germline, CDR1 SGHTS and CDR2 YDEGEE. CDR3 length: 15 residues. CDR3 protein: CASSFRGGYNSPLHF. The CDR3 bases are TGTGCCAGCAGCTTTCGAGGGGGCTATAATTCACCCCTCCACTTT.

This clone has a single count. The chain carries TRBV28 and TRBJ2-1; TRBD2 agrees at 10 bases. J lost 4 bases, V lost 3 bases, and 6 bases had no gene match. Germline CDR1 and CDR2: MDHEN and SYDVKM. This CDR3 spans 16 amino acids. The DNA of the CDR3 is TGTGCCAGCAGTTTGGGGCTAGCGGGAGTTTACAATGAGCAGTTCTTC. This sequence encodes CASSLGLAGVYNEQFF.

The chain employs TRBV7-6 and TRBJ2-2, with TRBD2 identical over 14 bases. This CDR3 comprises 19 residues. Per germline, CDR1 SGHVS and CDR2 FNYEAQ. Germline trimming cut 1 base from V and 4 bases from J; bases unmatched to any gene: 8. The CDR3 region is CASSLEKGLAGDATGELFF. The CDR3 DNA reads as TGTGCCAGCAGCTTAGAAAAGGGACTAGCGGGAGACGCCACCGGGGAGCTGTTTTTT.

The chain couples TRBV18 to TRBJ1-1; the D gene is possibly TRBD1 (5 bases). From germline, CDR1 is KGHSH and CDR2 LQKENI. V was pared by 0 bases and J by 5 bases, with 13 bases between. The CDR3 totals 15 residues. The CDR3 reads CASSPPSREGTEAFF. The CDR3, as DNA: TGTGCCAGCTCACCACCCTCCAGGGAAGGGACTGAAGCTTTCTTT.

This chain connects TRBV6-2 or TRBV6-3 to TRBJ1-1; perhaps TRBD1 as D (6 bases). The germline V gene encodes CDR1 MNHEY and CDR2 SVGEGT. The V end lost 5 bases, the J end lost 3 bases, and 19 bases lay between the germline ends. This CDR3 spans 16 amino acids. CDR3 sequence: CASSNRAPQSYTEAFF. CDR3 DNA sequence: TGTGCCAGCAGTAACAGGGCCCCACAATCCTACACTGAAGCTTTCTTT.

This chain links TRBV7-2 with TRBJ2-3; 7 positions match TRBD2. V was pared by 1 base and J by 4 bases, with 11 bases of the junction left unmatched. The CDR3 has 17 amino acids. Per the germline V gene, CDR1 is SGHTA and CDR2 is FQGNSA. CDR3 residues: CASSLGIARGWSDTQYF. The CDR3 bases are TGTGCCAGCAGCTTAGGCATCGCGCGGGGGTGGTCAGATACGCAGTATTTT.

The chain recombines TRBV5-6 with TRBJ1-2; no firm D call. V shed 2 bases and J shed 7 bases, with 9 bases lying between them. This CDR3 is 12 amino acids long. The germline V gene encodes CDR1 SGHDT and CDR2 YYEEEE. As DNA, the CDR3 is TGTGCCAGCAGCTTTAGCTCCGGTGGCTACACCTTC. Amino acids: CASSFSSGGYTF.

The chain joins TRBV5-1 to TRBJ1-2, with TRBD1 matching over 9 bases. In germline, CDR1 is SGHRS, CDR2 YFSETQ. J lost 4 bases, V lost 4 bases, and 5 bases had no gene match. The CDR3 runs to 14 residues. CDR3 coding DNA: TGCGCCAGCAGCACGGGACAGGGCCTCTATGGCTACACCTTC. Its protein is CASSTGQGLYGYTF.

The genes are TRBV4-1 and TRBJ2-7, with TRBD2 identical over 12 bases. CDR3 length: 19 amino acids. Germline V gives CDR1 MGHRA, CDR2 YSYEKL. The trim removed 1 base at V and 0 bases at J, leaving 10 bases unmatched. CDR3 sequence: CASSQAEGLAGTSSYEQYF. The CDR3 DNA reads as TGCGCCAGCAGCCAAGCCGAGGGACTAGCGGGTACCAGCTCCTACGAGCAGTACTTC.

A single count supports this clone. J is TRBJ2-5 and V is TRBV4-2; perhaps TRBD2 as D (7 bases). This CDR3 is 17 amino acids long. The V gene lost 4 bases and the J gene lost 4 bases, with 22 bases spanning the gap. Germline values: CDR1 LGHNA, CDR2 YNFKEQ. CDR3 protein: CASSPGGQGIGSETQYF. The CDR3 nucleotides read TGTGCCAGCAGCCCGGGGGGCCAAGGGATTGGATCAGAGACCCAGTACTTC.

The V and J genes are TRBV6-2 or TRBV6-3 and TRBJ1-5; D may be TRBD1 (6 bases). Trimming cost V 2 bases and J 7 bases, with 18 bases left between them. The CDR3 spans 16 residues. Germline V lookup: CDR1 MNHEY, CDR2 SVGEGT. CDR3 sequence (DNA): TGTGCCAGCAGTTACGGCGGGGGGGCAGGGCCGCAGCCCCAGCATTTT. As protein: CASSYGGGAGPQPQHF.

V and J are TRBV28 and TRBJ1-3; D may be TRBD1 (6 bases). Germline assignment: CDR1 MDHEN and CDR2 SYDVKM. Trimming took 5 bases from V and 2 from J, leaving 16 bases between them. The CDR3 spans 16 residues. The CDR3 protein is CASSPWTAATGNTIYF. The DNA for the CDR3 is TGTGCCAGCAGTCCGTGGACAGCAGCGACTGGAAACACCATATATTTT.

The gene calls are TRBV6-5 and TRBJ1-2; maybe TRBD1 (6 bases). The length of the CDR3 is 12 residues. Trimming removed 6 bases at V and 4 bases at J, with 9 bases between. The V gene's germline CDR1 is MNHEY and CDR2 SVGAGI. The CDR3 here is CASSRGSYGYTF. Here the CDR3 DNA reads TGTGCCAGCAGCAGGGGCTCCTATGGCTACACCTTC.

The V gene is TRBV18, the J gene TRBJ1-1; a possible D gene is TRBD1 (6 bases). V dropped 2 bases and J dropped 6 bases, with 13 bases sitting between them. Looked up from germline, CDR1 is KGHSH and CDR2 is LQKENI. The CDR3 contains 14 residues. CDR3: CASSPGTPSPEAFF. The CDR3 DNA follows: TGTGCCAGCTCACCAGGGACACCGAGCCCTGAAGCTTTCTTT. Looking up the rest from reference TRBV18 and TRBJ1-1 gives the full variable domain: NAGVMQNPRHLVRRRGQEARLRCSPMKGHSHVYWYRQLPEEGLKFMVYLQKENIIDESGMPKERFSAEFPKEGPSILRIQQVVRGDSAAYFCASSPGTPSPEAFFGQGTRLTVV.

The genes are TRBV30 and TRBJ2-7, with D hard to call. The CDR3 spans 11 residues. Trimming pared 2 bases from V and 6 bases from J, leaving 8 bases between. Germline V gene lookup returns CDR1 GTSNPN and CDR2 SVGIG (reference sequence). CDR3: CAWSKAAEQYF. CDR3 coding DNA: TGTGCCTGGAGTAAGGCGGCCGAGCAGTACTTC.

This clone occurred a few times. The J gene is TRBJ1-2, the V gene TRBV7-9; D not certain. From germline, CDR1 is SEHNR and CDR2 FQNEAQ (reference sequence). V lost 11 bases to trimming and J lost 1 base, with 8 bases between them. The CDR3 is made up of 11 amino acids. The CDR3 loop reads CALGDNYGYTF. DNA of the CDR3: TGTGCCTTAGGAGATAACTATGGCTACACCTTC.

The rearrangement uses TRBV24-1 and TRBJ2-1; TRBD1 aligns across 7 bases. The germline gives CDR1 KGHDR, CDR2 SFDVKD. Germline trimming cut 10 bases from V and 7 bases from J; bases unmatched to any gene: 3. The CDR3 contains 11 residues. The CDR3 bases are TGTGCCACGGCGGACAGGAATGAGCAGTTCTTC. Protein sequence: CATADRNEQFF.

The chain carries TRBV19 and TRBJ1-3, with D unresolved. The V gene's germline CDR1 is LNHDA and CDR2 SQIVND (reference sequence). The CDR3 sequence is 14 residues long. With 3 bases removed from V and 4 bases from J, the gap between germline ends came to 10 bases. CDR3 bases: TGTGCCAGTAGTATTATGGGAGACGGAAACACCATATATTTT. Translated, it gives CASSIMGDGNTIYF.

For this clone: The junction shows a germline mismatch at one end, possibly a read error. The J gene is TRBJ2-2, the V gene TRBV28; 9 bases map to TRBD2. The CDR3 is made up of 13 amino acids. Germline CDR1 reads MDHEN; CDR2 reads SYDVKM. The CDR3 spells CASSPDAGAGGLF. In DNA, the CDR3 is TGTGCCAGCAGTCCGGACGCTGGGGCGGGGGGGCTTTTT. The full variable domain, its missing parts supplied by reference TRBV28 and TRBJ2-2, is DVKVTQSSRYLVKRTGEKVFLECVQDMDHENMFWYRQDPGLGLRLIYFSYDVKMKEKGDIPEGYSVSREKKERFSLILESASTNQTSMYLCASSPDAGAGGLFGEGSRLTVL.

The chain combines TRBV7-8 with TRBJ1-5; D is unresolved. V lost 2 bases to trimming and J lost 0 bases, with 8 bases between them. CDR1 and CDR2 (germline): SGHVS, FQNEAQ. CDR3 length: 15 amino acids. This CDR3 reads CASSLIPGSNQPQHF. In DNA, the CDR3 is TGTGCCAGCAGCTTAATCCCAGGTAGCAATCAGCCCCAGCATTTT.

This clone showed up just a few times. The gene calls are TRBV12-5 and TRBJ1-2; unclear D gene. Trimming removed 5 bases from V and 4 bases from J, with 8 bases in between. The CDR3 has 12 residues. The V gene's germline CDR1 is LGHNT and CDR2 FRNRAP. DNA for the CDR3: TGTGCTAGTGGTACGGGTATCTATGGCTACACCTTC. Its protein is CASGTGIYGYTF.

The CDR3 region is CASQVQGNTEAFF. The DNA for the CDR3 is TGTGCCAGCCAAGTACAGGGGAACACTGAAGCTTTCTTT. The genes are TRBV5-5 and TRBJ1-1, with D possibly being TRBD1 (6 bases). CDR1 is SGHKS, CDR2 YYEKEE, per germline (reference sequence). The CDR3 consists of 13 residues. The ends were cut back, 7 bases at V and 1 base at J, with 11 bases in the middle.

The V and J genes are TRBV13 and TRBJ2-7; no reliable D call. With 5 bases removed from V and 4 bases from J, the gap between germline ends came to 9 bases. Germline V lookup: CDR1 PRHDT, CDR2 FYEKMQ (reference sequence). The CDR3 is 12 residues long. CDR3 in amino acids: CASSRSAYEQYF. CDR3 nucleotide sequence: TGTGCCAGCAGCCGGAGCGCGTACGAGCAGTACTTC. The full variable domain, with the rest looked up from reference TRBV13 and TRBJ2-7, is AAGVIQSPRHLIKEKRETATLKCYPIPRHDTVYWYQQGPGQDPQFLISFYEKMQSDKGSIPDRFSAQQFSDYHSELNMSSLELGDSALYFCASSRSAYEQYFGPGTRLTVT.

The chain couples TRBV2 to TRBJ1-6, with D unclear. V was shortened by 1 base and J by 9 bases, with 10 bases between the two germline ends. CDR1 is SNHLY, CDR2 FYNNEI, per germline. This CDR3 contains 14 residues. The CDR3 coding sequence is TGTGCCAGCAGTGAAGGGGCAGTCTCTTCACCCCTCCACTTT. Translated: CASSEGAVSSPLHF.

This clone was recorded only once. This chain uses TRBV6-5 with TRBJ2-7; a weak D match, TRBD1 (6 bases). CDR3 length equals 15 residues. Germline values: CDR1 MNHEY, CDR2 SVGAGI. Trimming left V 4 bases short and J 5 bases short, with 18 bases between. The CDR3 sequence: CASSSTQGPRDEQYF. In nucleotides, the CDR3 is TGTGCCAGCAGTTCCACCCAGGGGCCGAGGGACGAGCAGTACTTC.

CDR3 sequence reads: CASSQDSGRVTF. CDR3 nucleotides: TGCGCCAGCAGCCAAGATTCGGGTCGGGTGACCTTC. This sequence joins TRBV4-3 and TRBJ1-2; D is ambiguous. Trimming took off 0 bases at V and 14 bases at J, with 13 bases between the two ends. In germline, CDR1 is LGHNA, CDR2 YSLEER. The CDR3 length is 12 residues.

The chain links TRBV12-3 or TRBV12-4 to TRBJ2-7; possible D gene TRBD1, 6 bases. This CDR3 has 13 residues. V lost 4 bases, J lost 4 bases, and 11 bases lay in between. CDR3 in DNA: TGTGCCAGCAGTTCATGGGACACTTACGAGCAGTACTTC. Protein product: CASSSWDTYEQYF.

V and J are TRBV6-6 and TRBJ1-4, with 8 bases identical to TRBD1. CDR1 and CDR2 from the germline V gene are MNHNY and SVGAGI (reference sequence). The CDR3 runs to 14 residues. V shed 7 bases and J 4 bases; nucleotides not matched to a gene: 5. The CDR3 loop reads CASTHRGYNEKLFF. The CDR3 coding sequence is TGTGCCAGCACCCACAGGGGGTATAATGAAAAACTGTTTTTT.